What follows are 18 T cell receptor beta chains derived from one specimen sequenced in a study of cytomegalovirus exposure and HLA in healthy donors. Primers: 60 Vbeta forward and 13 Jbeta reverse. Clones were sequenced by immunoSEQ multiplex PCR, and TCRdb holds only the in-frame ones, with some missing. Among 120,000 to 150,000 clones listed, roughly 81% were seen once. Sequenced material: PBMCs. The receptors were sampled from a female donor in good health and CMV-seronegative.

J is TRBJ1-5 and V is TRBV6-5; tentative D call: TRBD1 (5 bases). Germline V CDR1 and CDR2: MNHEY, SVGAGI. The V and J ends lost 5 bases and 5 bases respectively, with 13 bases between them. The CDR3 sequence is 14 residues long. CDR3 protein: CASSPQGGYQPQHF. In nucleotides, the CDR3 is TGTGCCAGCAGTCCTCAGGGAGGCTATCAGCCCCAGCATTTT.

On this clone: At one end the junction does not follow the germline gene, possibly because of a read error. The rearrangement uses TRBV7-9 and TRBJ2-5, with 10 bases lining up with TRBD2. The CDR3 is 18 residues long. Germline CDR1 is SEHNR and CDR2 is FQNEAQ (reference sequence). Here the CDR3 reads CSSSFSVKLAGVRETQYF. CDR3 in DNA: TGTTCCAGCAGCTTCTCTGTGAAGCTAGCGGGAGTCAGAGAGACCCAGTACTTC.

CDR3 sequence (DNA): TGTGCCAGCAGCGCCTCCGGGACAGGTTACAATGAGCAGTTCTTC. This translates into CASSASGTGYNEQFF. The chain has TRBV5-8 and TRBJ2-1; 8 nucleotides line up with TRBD1. Per the germline V gene, CDR1 is SGHTS and CDR2 is YDEGEE. This CDR3 comprises 15 residues. After removal of 4 bases from V and 4 bases from J, the junction contained 7 bases not matched to a gene.

This chain links TRBV2 with TRBJ2-2, with 8 bases lining up with TRBD1. Germline V gene sequence: CDR1 SNHLY, CDR2 FYNNEI. This CDR3 contains 14 residues. The ends lost 2 bases at V and 4 bases at J; junction bases unmatched: 0. Here the CDR3 DNA reads TGTGCCAGCAGTGAACAGGGGGCCACCGGGGAGCTGTTTTTT. This encodes CASSEQGATGELFF.

The chain carries TRBV5-4 and TRBJ2-3, with 12 bases fitting TRBD2. After removal of 3 bases from V and 5 bases from J, the junction contained 7 bases not matched to a gene. The CDR3 extends over 16 amino acids. Germline lookup yields CDR1 SGHNT and CDR2 YYREEE (reference sequence). The CDR3 protein is CASSSSGRAEEDTQYF. CDR3 sequence (DNA): TGTGCCAGCAGCTCTAGCGGGAGGGCCGAGGAAGATACGCAGTATTTT.

This clone turned up a few times. The V call is TRBV6-6, the J call TRBJ2-7, with 9 nucleotides matching TRBD1. The germline V gene has CDR1 MNHNY and CDR2 SVGAGI (reference sequence). Trimming at V came to 3 bases and at J to 3 bases, leaving 6 bases not matched to a gene. This CDR3 comprises 15 residues. The CDR3, as DNA: TGTGCCAGCAGTTATTCTGGACAGGGGAACTACGAGCAGTACTTC. It yields the protein CASSYSGQGNYEQYF.

The chain recombines TRBV28 with TRBJ1-1; the D gene is possibly TRBD1 (6 bases). The V end lost 7 bases, the J end lost 4 bases, and 22 bases lay between the germline ends. The CDR3 length is 16 residues. In germline, CDR1 is MDHEN, CDR2 SYDVKM. CDR3 sequence (DNA): TGTGCCAGCATTATATCGGGGGGGCAAGCTGGCACTGAAGCTTTCTTT. As protein: CASIISGGQAGTEAFF.

V and J are TRBV29-1 and TRBJ1-5, with D possibly being TRBD1 (5 bases). V was pared by 7 bases and J by 4 bases, with 14 bases between. Germline V CDR1 and CDR2: SQVTM, ANQGSEA. The CDR3 is 13 amino acids. The CDR3 sequence is CSAATAENQPQHF. The CDR3 DNA follows: TGCAGCGCGGCGACAGCAGAAAATCAGCCCCAGCATTTT.

V is TRBV6-5 and J is TRBJ2-5, with D tentatively TRBD1 (5 bases). The better agreement between TRBJ2-7 and the DNA end casts doubt on the J call. Germline V gene lookup returns CDR1 MNHEY and CDR2 SVGAGI. The CDR3 has 15 amino acids. Here the CDR3 reads CASSRSFQGTYEQYF. The CDR3 DNA reads TGTGCCAGCAGTCGATCATTCCAGGGTACCTACGAGCAGTACTTC.

The table lists this clone with a few counts. This chain uses TRBV30 with TRBJ1-2; D is unresolved. Trimming left V 0 bases short and J 13 bases short, with 15 bases between. The germline CDR1 and CDR2 sequences are GTSNPN and SVGIG (reference sequence). CDR3 length equals 12 residues. The CDR3 loop reads CAWSVIRGGVTF. The CDR3 DNA reads as TGTGCCTGGAGTGTAATCCGGGGTGGGGTCACCTTC.

The V gene is TRBV12-2, the J gene TRBJ2-6; whether TRBD1, the table's D call, matches the DNA was not checked. TRBV12-2 is tagged as a pseudogene. The CDR3 is 21 residues long. CDR3 sequence: CASRLCPARDRGRVGANVLTF. The CDR3 DNA reads TGTGCAAGTCGCTTATGCCCTGCGAGGGACAGGGGGCGCGTTGGGGCCAACGTCCTGACTTTC.

The chain employs TRBV11-3 and TRBJ2-1; 11 nucleotides align to TRBD2. V lost 3 bases, J lost 1 base, and 8 bases stayed unmatched. CDR3 length equals 18 residues. Germline CDR1 reads SGHNT; CDR2 reads YENEEA. CDR3 coding DNA: TGTGCCAGCAGCTTTGTACTAGCGGGAGAATGGTCCTACAATGAGCAGTTCTTC. This codes for CASSFVLAGEWSYNEQFF.

This rearrangement joins TRBV19 to TRBJ1-1, with unresolved D. There are 15 residues in the CDR3. Per germline, CDR1 LNHDA and CDR2 SQIVND (reference sequence). Trimming cost V 6 bases and J 7 bases, with 21 bases left between them. The chain's CDR3 is CASSVLRTGKLEAFF. The CDR3 DNA sequence: TGTGCCAGTAGCGTACTGAGGACCGGGAAGCTTGAAGCTTTCTTT.

The chain couples TRBV4-1 to TRBJ2-7; D is unresolved. The germline V and J ends were trimmed by 0 bases and 9 bases, with 12 bases remaining between them. Germline V gene data show CDR1 as MGHRA and CDR2 as YSYEKL. This CDR3 is built from 13 residues. The CDR3 coding sequence is TGCGCCAGCAGCCAAGATAAGCTCCAGCGGCAGTACTTC. Its translation: CASSQDKLQRQYF.

The J gene is TRBJ1-2, the V gene TRBV9, with a tentative D call TRBD1 (6 bases). V lost 0 bases to trimming and J lost 6 bases, with 15 bases between them. Germline values: CDR1 SGDLS, CDR2 YYNGEE. The CDR3 is made up of 15 amino acids. The CDR3 DNA sequence: TGTGCCAGCAGCGTAGGCTTGGCAGGGGCGGATGGCTACACCTTC. This sequence encodes CASSVGLAGADGYTF.

The chain couples TRBV11-2 to TRBJ1-2, with 8 bases fitting TRBD1. The CDR3 runs to 14 residues. Germline V lookup: CDR1 SGHAT, CDR2 FQNNGV. Trimming cost V 1 base and J 3 bases; bases outside gene matches: 1. The CDR3: CASSLGQGYYGYTF. For the CDR3, the DNA is TGTGCCAGCAGCTTAGGACAGGGGTACTATGGCTACACCTTC. The full variable domain, its missing parts supplied by reference TRBV11-2 and TRBJ1-2, is EAGVAQSPRYKIIEKRQSVAFWCNPISGHATLYWYQQILGQGPKLLIQFQNNGVVDDSQLPKDRFSAERLKGVDSTLKIQPAKLEDSAVYLCASSLGQGYYGYTFGSGTRLTVV.

A word on this clone: This sample also contains other DNA sequences that code for the same CDR3. This chain joins TRBV18 and TRBJ1-1; possibly TRBD1 for D (6 bases). Trimming left V 6 bases short and J 1 base short, with 9 bases between. Germline loops: CDR1 KGHSH, CDR2 LQKENI. The CDR3 sequence is 13 residues long. The chain's CDR3 is CASSQGQNTEAFF. DNA for the CDR3: TGTGCCAGCTCCCAGGGACAGAACACTGAAGCTTTCTTT.

The CDR3 reads CASSVGGGTEAFF. The CDR3 nucleotides are TGTGCCAGCAGTGTGGGGGGGGGTACTGAAGCTTTCTTT. The chain has TRBV5-6 and TRBJ1-1; perhaps TRBD1 as D (5 bases). The germline V gene has CDR1 SGHDT and CDR2 YYEEEE. The CDR3 contains 13 residues. Trimming pared 5 bases from V and 5 bases from J, leaving 13 bases between.